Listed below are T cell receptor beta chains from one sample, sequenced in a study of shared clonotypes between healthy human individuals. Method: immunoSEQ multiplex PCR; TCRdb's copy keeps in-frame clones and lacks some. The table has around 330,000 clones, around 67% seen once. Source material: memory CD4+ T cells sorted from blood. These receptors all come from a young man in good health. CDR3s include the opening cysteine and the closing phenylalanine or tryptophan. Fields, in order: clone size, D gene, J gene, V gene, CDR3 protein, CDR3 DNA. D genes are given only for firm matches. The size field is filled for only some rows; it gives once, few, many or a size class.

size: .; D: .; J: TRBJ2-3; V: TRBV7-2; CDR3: CASRGGTADTQYF; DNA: TGTGCCAGCCGAGGGGGGACCGCAGATACGCAGTATTTT
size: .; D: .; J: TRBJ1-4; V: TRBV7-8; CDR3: CASSLGGIGNEKLFF; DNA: TGTGCCAGCAGCTTAGGGGGGATTGGTAATGAAAAACTGTTTTTT
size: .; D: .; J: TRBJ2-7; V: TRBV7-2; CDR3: CASSSSSSYEQYF; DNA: TGTGCCAGCAGCTCGAGTAGCTCCTACGAGCAGTACTTC
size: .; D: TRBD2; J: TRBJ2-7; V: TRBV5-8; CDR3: CASSLNGLAFEQYF; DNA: TGTGCCAGCAGCTTGAACGGACTAGCTTTCGAGCAGTACTTC
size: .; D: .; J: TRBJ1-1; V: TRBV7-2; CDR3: CASRLTQGIEAFF; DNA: TGTGCCAGCAGGTTAACGCAGGGAATTGAAGCTTTCTTT
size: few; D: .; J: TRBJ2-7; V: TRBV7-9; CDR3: CASSFQSSYEQYF; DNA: TGTGCCAGCAGCTTCCAAAGCTCCTACGAGCAGTACTTC
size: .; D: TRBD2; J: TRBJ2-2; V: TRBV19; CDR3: CASTPRGRGNTGELFF; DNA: TGTGCCAGTACCCCGCGCGGGAGGGGGAACACCGGGGAGCTGTTTTTT
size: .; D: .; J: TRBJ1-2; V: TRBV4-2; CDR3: CASSQEDPNYGYTF; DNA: TGTGCCAGCAGCCAAGAAGACCCTAACTATGGCTACACCTTC
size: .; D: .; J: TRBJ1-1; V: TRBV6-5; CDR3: CASSNPGGRAFF; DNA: TGTGCCAGCAGTAACCCCGGGGGCCGAGCTTTCTTT
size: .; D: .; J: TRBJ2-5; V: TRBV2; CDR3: CASSGSGQETQYF; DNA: TGTGCCAGCAGTGGTAGCGGCCAAGAGACCCAGTACTTC
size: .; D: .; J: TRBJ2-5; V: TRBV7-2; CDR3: CASSFSSVAAAGTMKTQYF; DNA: TGTGCCAGCAGCTTTTCGTCGGTTGCGGCGGCAGGGACGATGAAGACCCAGTACTTC
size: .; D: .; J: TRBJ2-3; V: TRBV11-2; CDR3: CASSLGSTGPGYTDTQYF; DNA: TGTGCCAGCAGCTTAGGGAGTACGGGACCCGGCTACACAGATACGCAGTATTTC
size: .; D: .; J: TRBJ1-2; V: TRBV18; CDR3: CASSQQANYGYTF; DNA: TGTGCCAGCTCTCAACAGGCCAACTATGGCTACACCTTC
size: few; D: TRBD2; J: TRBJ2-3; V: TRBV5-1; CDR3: CASSLGAGVGDTQYF; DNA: TGCGCCAGCAGCTTGGGAGCGGGAGTGGGAGATACGCAGTATTTT